This TCR beta chain was captured in a study of T-cell reconstitution after alpha-beta-depleted transplantation in children. Study-wide points: Surviving thymic progenitors and recipient T cells were the source of high TCRbeta diversity at day 60 in some patients.

A word on this clonotype: Its antigen is as yet unknown.

The CDR3 has 16 residues. J gave up 6 bases and V 3 bases, and 9 bases lay outside the gene matches. CDR1 and CDR2 from the germline V gene are SNHLY and FYNNEI. Unique molecular identifiers were used to barcode this TCRbeta library. MiXCR, applied by TCRdb to the PCR reads, yields one record per CDR3 protein. The sample gives more than 200,000 distinct CDR3 sequences, roughly 24% of which show up once; less than 3.5% is in the top ten. This TCR came from a girl aged 2-15 years with Fanconi anemia, due to receive a stem cell transplant. The chain links TRBV2 to TRBJ1-2, with 11 bases fitting TRBD1. This specimen was PBMCs, taken before TCRalphabeta/CD19-depleted stem cell transplant. For the CDR3, the DNA is TGTGCCAGCAGTGACTTTGGGGGACAGGGGGTGGATGGCTACACCTTC. The encoded protein is CASSDFGGQGVDGYTF.